These 30 T cell receptor beta chains share one sample of origin, sequenced in a study of blood T cell repertoires in COVID-19. Measured with immunoSEQ multiplex PCR; TCRdb has only the in-frame clones, and not every one. Of around 140,000 clones in the sample, 75% to 80% were seen once. Sequencing input: peripheral blood. The origin of the receptors is a woman aged 45-65 years with active or convalescent COVID-19.

The V gene is TRBV11-3, the J gene TRBJ2-5; TRBD1 matches 7 bases. This CDR3 spans 16 amino acids. V lost 4 bases, J lost 7 bases, and 15 bases stayed unmatched. CDR1 is SGHNT, CDR2 YENEEA, per germline. This CDR3 is CASSYRGTGRRVTQYF. DNA for the CDR3: TGTGCCAGCAGCTACAGGGGTACCGGGCGAAGGGTGACCCAGTACTTC. The complete variable domain, with remaining parts taken from reference TRBV11-3 and TRBJ2-5, reads EAGVVQSPRYKIIEKKQPVAFWCNPISGHNTLYWYLQNLGQGPELLIRYENEEAVDDSQLPKDRFSAERLKGVDSTLKIQPAELGDSAVYLCASSYRGTGRRVTQYFGPGTRLLVL.

The rearrangement uses TRBV11-2 and TRBJ2-5; TRBD2 is a possible D gene (6 bases). Per the germline V gene, CDR1 is SGHAT and CDR2 is FQNNGV. This CDR3 is built from 13 residues. V dropped 0 bases and J dropped 5 bases, with 7 bases sitting between them. The CDR3 DNA reads as TGTGCCAGCAGCTTAGAACGGGGGGAGACCCAGTACTTC. Translation gives CASSLERGETQYF.

J is TRBJ2-2 and V is TRBV7-8; 9 bases are a match to TRBD2. Germline assignment: CDR1 SGHVS and CDR2 FQNEAQ. The CDR3 totals 17 residues. V lost 3 bases to trimming and J lost 2 bases; unmatched junction nucleotides: 7. This chain's CDR3 is CASSFLSGGSNTGELFF. In DNA, the CDR3 is TGTGCCAGCAGCTTCTTGAGCGGGGGGTCAAACACCGGGGAGCTGTTTTTT.

CDR3 residues: CASSQGQGAPDTQYF. The CDR3 DNA follows: TGTGCCAGCAGCCAAGGACAGGGGGCCCCAGATACGCAGTATTTT. The chain couples TRBV7-2 to TRBJ2-3; 11 positions agree with TRBD1. The CDR3 is 15 residues long. Germline CDR1 SGHTA, CDR2 FQGNSA. With V trimmed by 5 bases and J by 4 bases, 5 bases remained unmatched.

The J gene is TRBJ2-7, the V gene TRBV5-1; tentatively, D is TRBD1 (7 bases). The CDR3 consists of 17 residues. Germline V gene lookup returns CDR1 SGHRS and CDR2 YFSETQ. Trimming stripped 0 bases from V and 4 bases from J, with 20 bases between. In DNA form, the CDR3 reads TGCGCCAGCAGCTTGGTTCCGACAGGGCGGGGAGATTACGAGCAGTACTTC. Translated: CASSLVPTGRGDYEQYF.

J is TRBJ1-1 and V is TRBV4-3, with TRBD1 as a possible D gene (6 bases). Between the trimmed V and J ends, which lost 0 bases and 5 bases, there was a span of 10 bases. The V gene's germline CDR1 is LGHNA and CDR2 YSLEER. This CDR3 has 14 amino acids. The CDR3 DNA reads as TGCGCCAGCAGCCAAGAACAGGGATGGACTGAAGCTTTCTTT. Amino acid sequence: CASSQEQGWTEAFF.

The rearrangement uses TRBV28 and TRBJ2-7; D ambiguous. V shed 3 bases and J shed 2 bases, with 11 bases lying between them. The CDR3 covers 14 residues. Germline V lookup: CDR1 MDHEN, CDR2 SYDVKM. The CDR3 DNA follows: TGTGCCAGCAGTTTCCAAATGGCCCCCTACGAGCAGTACTTC. Its protein product is CASSFQMAPYEQYF.

The gene calls are TRBV6-5 and TRBJ1-5; 7 positions match TRBD1. The trim removed 7 bases at V and 0 bases at J, leaving 6 bases unmatched. CDR3 length: 15 amino acids. CDR1 and CDR2 (germline): MNHEY, SVGAGI. The CDR3 DNA is TGTGCCAGCAAAAAAACAGGGGATAGCAATCAGCCCCAGCATTTT. The encoded protein is CASKKTGDSNQPQHF.

J is TRBJ1-2 and V is TRBV18; D gene unclear. The CDR3 covers 12 residues. V was clipped by 6 bases and J by 3 bases, with 8 bases between them. CDR1 is KGHSH and CDR2 is LQKENI in the germline V gene. The CDR3 nucleotides are TGTGCCAGCTCTTCAGGCGACTATGGCTACACCTTC. Amino acids: CASSSGDYGYTF.

The rearrangement uses TRBV27 and TRBJ2-5, with D tentatively TRBD1 (5 bases). From germline, CDR1 is MNHEY and CDR2 SMNVEV (reference sequence). V was clipped by 1 base and J by 3 bases, with 9 bases between them. The CDR3 totals 14 residues. This CDR3 reads CASSLLGEKETQYF. In DNA form, the CDR3 reads TGTGCCAGCAGTTTATTAGGGGAAAAAGAGACCCAGTACTTC.

The chain couples TRBV7-3 to TRBJ2-1; 10 bases are a match to TRBD2. Germline CDR1 SGHTA, CDR2 FQGTGA. The trim removed 5 bases at V and 13 bases at J, leaving 14 bases unmatched. This CDR3 has 15 residues. The CDR3 nucleotides are TGTGCCAGCAGCCCAACCGCTAGCGGGGGACCTGGACAGTTCTTC. This sequence encodes CASSPTASGGPGQFF.

The table lists this clone with a few counts. The chain recombines TRBV10-2 with TRBJ2-1; 9 nucleotides match TRBD2. There are 16 residues in the CDR3. CDR1 WSHSY and CDR2 SAAADI come from the germline V gene. Trimming removed 6 bases from V and 3 bases from J; junction bases left unmatched: 9. This chain's CDR3 is CASSPTGTSNYNEQFF. CDR3 in DNA: TGCGCCAGCAGCCCCACCGGGACTAGCAACTACAATGAGCAGTTCTTC.

This rearrangement joins TRBV5-4 to TRBJ2-4, with 10 bases matching TRBD1. The CDR3 extends over 15 amino acids. Germline loops: CDR1 SGHNT, CDR2 YYREEE (reference sequence). J lost 3 bases, V lost 4 bases, and 4 bases had no gene match. CDR3 loop: CASSRDRGGKNIQYF. The DNA of the CDR3 is TGTGCCAGCAGCCGGGACAGGGGAGGCAAAAACATTCAGTACTTC.

Only a few counts were recorded for this clone. The chain links TRBV30 to TRBJ1-1, with D perhaps TRBD1 (5 bases). Germline V gene data show CDR1 as GTSNPN and CDR2 as SVGIG (reference sequence). The ends were cut back, 3 bases at V and 0 bases at J, with 11 bases in the middle. This CDR3 spans 14 amino acids. As DNA, the CDR3 is TGTGCCTGGAGACTTGACAGCCTGAACACTGAAGCTTTCTTT. Its translation: CAWRLDSLNTEAFF.

The chain uses TRBV5-5 and TRBJ1-6, with D perhaps TRBD1 (5 bases). This CDR3 has 17 amino acids. Trimming removed 6 bases from V and 8 bases from J, with 24 bases in between. Germline values: CDR1 SGHKS, CDR2 YYEKEE (reference sequence). CDR3 amino acids: CASKLGFQSRGDSPLHF. In DNA form, the CDR3 reads TGTGCCAGCAAATTGGGTTTCCAGTCAAGGGGCGATTCACCCCTCCACTTT.

This sequence joins TRBV7-3 and TRBJ1-6; D not certain. CDR3 length: 13 residues. Trimming took 5 bases from V and 9 from J, leaving 11 bases between them. Per the germline V gene, CDR1 is SGHTA and CDR2 is FQGTGA. The CDR3 is CASSPTSGSPLHF. The CDR3 DNA is TGTGCCAGCAGCCCCACGTCCGGTTCACCCCTCCACTTT.

This chain's CDR3 is CASSQISYGYTF. The CDR3 DNA reads TGTGCCAGCAGCCAGATTTCCTATGGCTACACCTTC. This chain joins TRBV12-3 or TRBV12-4 and TRBJ1-2; D ambiguous. This CDR3 has 12 amino acids. V lost 6 bases to trimming and J lost 4 bases, with 9 bases between them.

The chain combines TRBV9 with TRBJ1-2; possible D gene TRBD1, 6 bases. The germline V gene encodes CDR1 SGDLS and CDR2 YYNGEE. The V end was cut by 0 bases, the J end by 6 bases, with 15 bases between. The CDR3 length is 15 residues. CDR3 sequence (DNA): TGTGCCAGCAGCGTAGCCGGACAGCGGAAGGATGGCTACACCTTC. Its protein is CASSVAGQRKDGYTF.

The gene calls are TRBV6-2 or TRBV6-3 and TRBJ1-2, with a weak D call TRBD1 (6 bases). This CDR3 spans 13 amino acids. From germline, CDR1 is MNHEY and CDR2 SVGEGT. V lost 4 bases to trimming and J lost 3 bases, with 9 bases between them. CDR3 amino acids: CASSFTGYYGYTF. The CDR3 region has the DNA TGTGCCAGCAGTTTCACAGGGTACTATGGCTACACCTTC.

The V call is TRBV7-3, the J call TRBJ2-7, with D perhaps TRBD2 (6 bases). The V gene lost 6 bases and the J gene lost 6 bases, with 15 bases spanning the gap. The CDR3 sequence is 13 residues long. Germline values: CDR1 SGHTA, CDR2 FQGTGA. The CDR3 protein is CASSQRRGGEQYF. In DNA form, the CDR3 reads TGTGCCAGCAGTCAAAGGAGGGGTGGCGAGCAGTACTTC.

The chain recombines TRBV12-3 or TRBV12-4 with TRBJ1-1; D unresolved. With 3 bases removed from V and 7 bases from J, the gap between germline ends came to 12 bases. CDR3 length: 13 residues. The CDR3 reads CASSFRLSGEAFF. The CDR3 DNA sequence: TGTGCCAGCAGTTTTCGACTTTCGGGTGAAGCTTTCTTT.

This chain uses TRBV15 with TRBJ1-5; the D is unclear. CDR3 length equals 14 residues. Germline lookup yields CDR1 LNHNV and CDR2 YYDKDF (reference sequence). The V end was cut by 5 bases, the J end by 6 bases, with 14 bases between. The CDR3 nucleotides are TGTGCCACCAGCCAAGGCCGGGGAGGTCAGCCCCAGCATTTT. Translated, it gives CATSQGRGGQPQHF.

There are a few counts of this clone. The genes are TRBV6-5 and TRBJ2-7; tentative D call: TRBD1 (5 bases). Germline V gives CDR1 MNHEY, CDR2 SVGAGI. Between the trimmed V and J ends, which lost 6 bases and 1 base, there was a span of 13 bases. The CDR3 loop spans 14 amino acids. The CDR3: CASRAMTASYEQYF. For the CDR3, the DNA is TGTGCCAGCAGGGCCATGACAGCTTCCTACGAGCAGTACTTC.

J is TRBJ1-2 and V is TRBV19; D unresolved. V lost 7 bases and J lost 3, with 15 bases in between. Per germline, CDR1 LNHDA and CDR2 SQIVND (reference sequence). This CDR3 is 14 amino acids long. The CDR3 DNA sequence: TGTGCCAGTACGGGGTCTGTCCTAGACTATGGCTACACCTTC. It specifies CASTGSVLDYGYTF.

J is TRBJ2-5 and V is TRBV28; possibly TRBD1 for D (6 bases). V shed 6 bases and J shed 5 bases, with 16 bases lying between them. In germline, CDR1 is MDHEN, CDR2 SYDVKM. This CDR3 is 14 amino acids long. The CDR3 DNA sequence: TGTGCCAGCAGCAGGACAGTTGCCCAGGAGACCCAGTACTTC. This codes for CASSRTVAQETQYF.

V gene TRBV28 combines with J gene TRBJ2-7; maybe TRBD1 (6 bases). CDR1 and CDR2 (germline): MDHEN, SYDVKM. The germline V and J ends were trimmed by 6 bases and 3 bases, with 12 bases remaining between them. There are 13 residues in the CDR3. As DNA, the CDR3 is TGTGCCAGCAGCTCCCCGGACAGCTACGAGCAGTACTTC. It specifies CASSSPDSYEQYF. Variable domain in full (rest from reference TRBV28 and TRBJ2-7): DVKVTQSSRYLVKRTGEKVFLECVQDMDHENMFWYRQDPGLGLRLIYFSYDVKMKEKGDIPEGYSVSREKKERFSLILESASTNQTSMYLCASSSPDSYEQYFGPGTRLTVT.

The chain joins TRBV4-3 to TRBJ2-5; TRBD1 matches at 7 bases. From germline, CDR1 is LGHNA and CDR2 YSLEER. V trimming: 4 bases; J trimming: 2 bases; junction bases outside the gene matches: 7. The CDR3 spans 15 residues. The CDR3 here is CASSPGQDTQETQYF. The CDR3, as DNA: TGCGCCAGCAGCCCTGGACAGGACACACAAGAGACCCAGTACTTC.

V usage is TRBV28 and J usage is TRBJ2-7; 16 bases align to TRBD2. The V segment lost 5 bases and the J segment 2 bases; nucleotides outside the gene matches: 9. The CDR3 has 18 amino acids. Germline CDR1 MDHEN, CDR2 SYDVKM. The CDR3 loop reads CASSTGTSGRAVAYEQYF. In DNA, the CDR3 is TGTGCCAGCAGTACGGGGACTAGCGGGAGGGCCGTTGCCTACGAGCAGTACTTC.

This chain uses TRBV9 with TRBJ1-1; 7 bases align to TRBD1. V lost 4 bases and J lost 5; bases outside the gene matches: 14. The CDR3 spans 16 residues. The germline gives CDR1 SGDLS, CDR2 YYNGEE. As DNA, the CDR3 is TGTGCCAGCAGCAGCCGGGGACAGAACGAAGGTACTGAAGCTTTCTTT. As protein: CASSSRGQNEGTEAFF.

This clone was observed a single time. The CDR3 sequence is CSVVPGPGEQYF. In DNA form, the CDR3 reads TGCAGCGTTGTCCCGGGTCCGGGCGAGCAGTACTTC. The chain employs TRBV29-1 and TRBJ2-7; D remains ambiguous. CDR1 is SQVTM, CDR2 ANQGSEA, per germline. The CDR3 loop spans 12 amino acids. V lost 4 bases and J 6 bases, leaving 13 bases between the germline ends.